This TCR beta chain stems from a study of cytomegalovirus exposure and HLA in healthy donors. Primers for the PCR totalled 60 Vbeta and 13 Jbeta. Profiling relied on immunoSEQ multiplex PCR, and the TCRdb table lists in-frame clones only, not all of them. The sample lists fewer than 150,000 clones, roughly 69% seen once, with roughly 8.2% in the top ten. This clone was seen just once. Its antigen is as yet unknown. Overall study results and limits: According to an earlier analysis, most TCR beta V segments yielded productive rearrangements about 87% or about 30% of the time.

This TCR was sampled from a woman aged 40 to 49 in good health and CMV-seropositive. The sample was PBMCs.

The CDR3 DNA sequence: TGCGCCAGCAGCGAAGGGAGTAACAGCAATCAGCCCCAGCATTTT. As protein: CASSEGSNSNQPQHF. The chain couples TRBV5-1 to TRBJ1-5, with D unresolved. The V gene lost 4 bases and the J gene lost 1 base, with 12 bases spanning the gap. Germline V gene lookup returns CDR1 SGHRS and CDR2 YFSETQ. The CDR3 totals 15 residues. Full variable domain (remainder filled in from reference TRBV5-1 and TRBJ1-5): KAGVTQTPRYLIKTRGQQVTLSCSPISGHRSVSWYQQTPGQGLQFLFEYFSETQRNKGNFPGRFSGRQFSNSRSEMNVSTLELGDSALYLCASSEGSNSNQPQHFGDGTRLSIL.